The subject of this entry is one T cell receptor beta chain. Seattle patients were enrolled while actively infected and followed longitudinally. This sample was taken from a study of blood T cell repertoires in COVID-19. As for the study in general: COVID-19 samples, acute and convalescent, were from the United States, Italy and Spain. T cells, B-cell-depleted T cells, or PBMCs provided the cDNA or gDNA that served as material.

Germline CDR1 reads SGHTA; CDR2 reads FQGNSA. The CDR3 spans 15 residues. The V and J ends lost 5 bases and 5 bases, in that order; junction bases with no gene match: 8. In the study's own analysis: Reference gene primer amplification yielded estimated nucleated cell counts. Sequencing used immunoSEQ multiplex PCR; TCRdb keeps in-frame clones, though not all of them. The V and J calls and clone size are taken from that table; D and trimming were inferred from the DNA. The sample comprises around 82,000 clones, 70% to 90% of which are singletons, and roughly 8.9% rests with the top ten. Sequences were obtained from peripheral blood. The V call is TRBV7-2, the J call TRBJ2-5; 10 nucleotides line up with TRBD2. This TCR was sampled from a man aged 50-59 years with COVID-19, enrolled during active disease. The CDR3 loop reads CASSDTSGAGETQYF. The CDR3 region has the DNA TGTGCCAGCAGCGACACTAGCGGGGCCGGGGAGACCCAGTACTTC.